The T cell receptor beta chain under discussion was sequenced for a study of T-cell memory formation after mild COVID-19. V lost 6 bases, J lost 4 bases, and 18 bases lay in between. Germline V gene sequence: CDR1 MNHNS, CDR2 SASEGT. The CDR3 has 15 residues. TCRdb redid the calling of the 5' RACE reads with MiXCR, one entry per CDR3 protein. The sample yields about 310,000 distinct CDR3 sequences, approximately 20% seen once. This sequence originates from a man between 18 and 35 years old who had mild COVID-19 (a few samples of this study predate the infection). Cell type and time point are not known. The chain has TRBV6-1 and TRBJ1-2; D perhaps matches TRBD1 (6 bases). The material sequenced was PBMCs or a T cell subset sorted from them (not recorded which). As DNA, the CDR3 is TGTGCCAGCAGAAGAAGTGCAGGGGCGCGCTATGGCTACACCTTC. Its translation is CASRRSAGARYGYTF.